These 21 T cell receptor beta chains share one sample of origin, sequenced in a study of T cell repertoires in cytomegalovirus infection. Using its own MiXCR run on the reads, TCRdb lists one record per CDR3 protein. The sample contains 360,000 or so distinct CDR3 sequences, 34% of which appear only once. Their antigens are not known. This specimen consisted of cultured PBMCs, obtained from culture after CMV antigen stimulation. The receptors were sampled from a human donor in good health (CMV status not recorded). Some clones in this sample may be carry-over from other donors' samples.

The V call is TRBV11-2, the J call TRBJ1-1; D uncertain. Deletions cut 5 bases from V and 2 bases from J, with 15 bases between. Germline values: CDR1 SGHAT, CDR2 FQNNGV. The CDR3 is 15 amino acids. The CDR3 protein is CASSARTGINTEAFF. The CDR3 nucleotides read TGTGCCAGCAGCGCGCGGACTGGGATTAACACTGAAGCTTTCTTT.

This clonotype was seen more than once but under ten times. The rearrangement uses TRBV28 and TRBJ1-1, with 7 positions matching TRBD1. Germline CDR1 reads MDHEN; CDR2 reads SYDVKM. J lost 4 bases, V lost 2 bases, and 7 bases had no gene match. The CDR3 covers 15 residues. The CDR3 region is CASSLVRQGVTEAFF. The CDR3 DNA reads as TGTGCCAGCAGTTTAGTAAGACAGGGAGTCACTGAAGCTTTCTTT. The whole variable domain, remainder taken from reference TRBV28 and TRBJ1-1, is DVKVTQSSRYLVKRTGEKVFLECVQDMDHENMFWYRQDPGLGLRLIYFSYDVKMKEKGDIPEGYSVSREKKERFSLILESASTNQTSMYLCASSLVRQGVTEAFFGQGTRLTVV.

This clonotype was found many times. The rearrangement links TRBV7-2 to TRBJ2-3; possible D gene TRBD2, 7 bases. The CDR3 sequence is 15 residues long. The germline CDR1 and CDR2 sequences are SGHTA and FQGNSA. V shed 5 bases and J shed 2 bases, with 14 bases lying between them. CDR3 coding DNA: TGTGCCAGCAGCACCCAAGGGGGGGACACAGATACGCAGTATTTT. This sequence encodes CASSTQGGDTDTQYF. Variable domain in full (rest from reference TRBV7-2 and TRBJ2-3): GAGVSQSPSNKVTEKGKDVELRCDPISGHTALYWYRQSLGQGLEFLIYFQGNSAPDKSGLPSDRFSAERTGGSVSTLTIQRTQQEDSAVYLCASSTQGGDTDTQYFGPGTRLTVL.

The chain couples TRBV14 to TRBJ2-1; possibly TRBD1 or TRBD2 for D (5 bases each). V lost 4 bases and J lost 3, with 13 bases in between. The CDR3 has 15 amino acids. Germline CDR1 SGHDN, CDR2 FVKESK. This CDR3 reads CASSPTRGFYNEQFF. As DNA, the CDR3 is TGTGCCAGCAGCCCCACTAGGGGTTTCTACAATGAGCAGTTCTTC.

This rearrangement joins TRBV28 to TRBJ1-3, with 8 nucleotides matching TRBD1. Germline lookup yields CDR1 MDHEN and CDR2 SYDVKM. This CDR3 has 15 amino acids. Trimming removed 3 bases from V and 2 bases from J; junction bases left unmatched: 3. The CDR3 spells CASSLAGGTGNTIYF. Here the CDR3 DNA reads TGTGCCAGCAGTTTGGCAGGGGGCACTGGAAACACCATATATTTT.

V and J are TRBV12-3 or TRBV12-4 and TRBJ1-1; 7 bases match TRBD1. This CDR3 region has 16 residues. J gave up 0 bases and V 5 bases, and 9 bases lay outside the gene matches. The CDR3 coding sequence is TGTGCCAGCAGTCCTCGACAGGGTTCCGTGAACACTGAAGCTTTCTTT. This gives the protein CASSPRQGSVNTEAFF.

This clonotype was counted between two and nine times. The chain carries TRBV7-2 and TRBJ2-7; D is unclear. CDR3 size: 14 residues. The germline V gene has CDR1 SGHTA and CDR2 FQGNSA. V was shortened by 5 bases and J by 6 bases, with 17 bases between the two germline ends. CDR3 residues: CASSRATIVGEQYF. In DNA, the CDR3 is TGTGCCAGCAGCAGAGCAACCATCGTGGGCGAGCAGTACTTC.

V usage is TRBV14 and J usage is TRBJ2-3, with 11 positions matching TRBD1. Unmatched junction bases numbered 3, after V lost 2 bases and J lost 5 bases. The germline V gene has CDR1 SGHDN and CDR2 FVKESK. The length of the CDR3 is 15 residues. The CDR3 nucleotides read TGTGCCAGCAGCCAAAGGACAGGGGGCATAGATACGCAGTATTTT. This translates into CASSQRTGGIDTQYF.

As regards this clonotype: A single base separates this from a much larger clone, so it may be a read error. The V gene is TRBV11-2, the J gene TRBJ2-3; 7 bases are a match to TRBD2. Germline-derived CDR1 and CDR2 are SGHAT and FQNNGV. The CDR3 extends over 15 amino acids. DNA of the CDR3: TGTGCCAGCAGCGACTTGGCGGGAGTAGGAGATACGCATTATTTT. This translates into CASSDLAGVGDTHYF.

The chain recombines TRBV11-2 with TRBJ2-1, with 11 positions matching TRBD2. This CDR3 is built from 17 residues. The germline CDR1 and CDR2 sequences are SGHAT and FQNNGV. With 5 bases clipped from V and 0 bases from J, the junction kept 6 bases outside the gene matches. The CDR3 DNA reads TGTGCCAGCAGCCCTGGGACTAGCGGACACTCCTACAATGAGCAGTTCTTC. Encoded protein: CASSPGTSGHSYNEQFF. Full variable domain (outside the CDR3, taken from reference TRBV11-2 and TRBJ2-1): EAGVAQSPRYKIIEKRQSVAFWCNPISGHATLYWYQQILGQGPKLLIQFQNNGVVDDSQLPKDRFSAERLKGVDSTLKIQPAKLEDSAVYLCASSPGTSGHSYNEQFFGPGTRLTVL.

The chain carries TRBV5-4 and TRBJ2-1; D is possibly TRBD2 (5 bases). Germline CDR1 is SGHNT and CDR2 is YYREEE (reference sequence). V was clipped by 6 bases and J by 10 bases, with 14 bases between them. The CDR3 has 12 amino acids. CDR3 sequence reads: CASTPPTGEQFF. As DNA, the CDR3 is TGTGCCAGCACCCCACCGACGGGGGAGCAGTTCTTC.

J is TRBJ1-1 and V is TRBV7-3, with a possible D match to TRBD1 (6 bases). From germline, CDR1 is SGHTA and CDR2 FQGTGA. The V gene lost 4 bases and the J gene lost 1 base, with 25 bases spanning the gap. CDR3 size: 19 residues. The CDR3 sequence is CASSSRGKSPGGGNTEAFF. The CDR3 DNA reads as TGTGCCAGCAGCTCAAGGGGGAAAAGTCCTGGCGGGGGGAACACTGAAGCTTTCTTT.

In this sample, this clonotype turned up a few times. V is TRBV7-6 and J is TRBJ2-3, with TRBD2 as a possible D gene (6 bases). CDR3 length equals 14 residues. V lost 5 bases and J 2 bases, leaving 11 bases between the germline ends. From germline, CDR1 is SGHVS and CDR2 FNYEAQ. CDR3 loop: CASSVSGITDTQYF. CDR3 sequence (DNA): TGTGCCAGCAGCGTTAGCGGAATCACAGATACGCAGTATTTT. The full variable domain, in which reference TRBV7-6 and TRBJ2-3 provide the parts outside the CDR3, is GAGVSQSPRYKVTKRGQDVALRCDPISGHVSLYWYRQALGQGPEFLTYFNYEAQQDKSGLPNDRFSAERPEGSISTLTIQRTEQRDSAMYRCASSVSGITDTQYFGPGTRLTVL.

The chain recombines TRBV6-2 or TRBV6-3 with TRBJ1-2; D is unresolved. V lost 0 bases and J 8 bases, leaving 13 bases between the germline ends. Germline-derived CDR1 and CDR2 are MNHEY and SVGEGT. The CDR3 spans 14 residues. CDR3: CASSYSTSPHGYTF. CDR3 bases: TGTGCCAGCAGTTACTCGACATCCCCTCACGGCTACACCTTC.

This clonotype was found once. The chain couples TRBV6-6 to TRBJ2-1, with a weak D call TRBD2 (6 bases). Trimming stripped 3 bases from V and 8 bases from J, with 17 bases between. This CDR3 is built from 15 residues. Germline V CDR1 and CDR2: MNHNY, SVGAGI (reference sequence). CDR3 region: CASSYSPGTEDEQFF. The CDR3 bases are TGTGCCAGCAGTTATTCCCCCGGGACTGAGGATGAGCAGTTCTTC.

The chain employs TRBV19 and TRBJ2-6; possible D gene TRBD1, 5 bases. The CDR3 consists of 17 residues. V was cut by 4 bases and J by 0 bases, with 13 bases left in between. CDR1 LNHDA and CDR2 SQIVND come from the germline V gene (reference sequence). The CDR3, as DNA: TGTGCCAGTAGTAAGTCAGGGATGGGCTCTGGGGCCAACGTCCTGACTTTC. Translated: CASSKSGMGSGANVLTF. The variable domain in full, completed from reference TRBV19 and TRBJ2-6, reads DGGITQSPKYLFRKEGQNVTLSCEQNLNHDAMYWYRQDPGQGLRLIYYSQIVNDFQKGDIAEGYSVSREKKESFPLTVTSAQKNPTAFYLCASSKSGMGSGANVLTFGAGSRLTVL.

The chain employs TRBV7-2 and TRBJ1-1; D ambiguous. The length of the CDR3 is 12 residues. Trimming stripped 3 bases from V and 11 bases from J, with 13 bases between. Germline CDR1 SGHTA, CDR2 FQGNSA. The DNA for the CDR3 is TGTGCCAGCAGCTTCACACAGATGTCCGCTTTCTTT. As protein: CASSFTQMSAFF. Full variable domain (rest looked up from reference TRBV7-2 and TRBJ1-1): GAGVSQSPSNKVTEKGKDVELRCDPISGHTALYWYRQSLGQGLEFLIYFQGNSAPDKSGLPSDRFSAERTGGSVSTLTIQRTQQEDSAVYLCASSFTQMSAFFGQGTRLTVV.

The table lists this clonotype with many counts. This chain links TRBV27 with TRBJ2-1; D not certain. Trimming took 5 bases from V and 4 from J, leaving 3 bases between them. Germline values: CDR1 MNHEY, CDR2 SMNVEV (reference sequence). CDR3 length equals 11 residues. The CDR3 loop is CASSRYNEQFF. For the CDR3, the DNA is TGTGCCAGCAGTCGTTACAATGAGCAGTTCTTC.

This clonotype was recorded only once. The rearrangement uses TRBV3-1 and TRBJ2-1; 10 bases agree with TRBD2. Germline CDR1 LGHDT, CDR2 YNNKEL (reference sequence). V lost 5 bases, J lost 7 bases, and 11 bases stayed unmatched. The CDR3 runs 16 residues. The CDR3 loop is CASSYSTPAGGNEQFF. CDR3 in DNA: TGTGCCAGCAGCTATTCGACCCCAGCGGGAGGGAATGAGCAGTTCTTC.

This clonotype has just a few counts. The CDR3 protein is CASSMYTDTQYF. The CDR3 DNA sequence: TGTGCCAGCAGTATGTACACAGATACGCAGTATTTT. V gene TRBV6-1 combines with J gene TRBJ2-3; D is uncertain. This CDR3 contains 12 residues. Per the germline V gene, CDR1 is MNHNS and CDR2 is SASEGT. V was clipped by 5 bases and J by 2 bases, with 5 bases between them.

The chain recombines TRBV28 with TRBJ1-2; 8 bases agree with TRBD1. This CDR3 contains 15 residues. Germline loops: CDR1 MDHEN, CDR2 SYDVKM. The trim removed 2 bases at V and 5 bases at J, leaving 7 bases unmatched. The CDR3 DNA reads TGTGCCAGCAGTTTAAGCAGGGGGCTATCATATGGCTACACCTTC. It yields the protein CASSLSRGLSYGYTF.